This T cell receptor (beta chain) came from a study of a mutant IDH1 vaccine in newly diagnosed glioma. In the study overall: Each patient was administered eight vaccinations, scheduled in weeks 1, 3, 5, 7, 11, 15, 19 and 23. Vaccination was launched 4-6 weeks after radiotherapy alone, or with temozolomide cycles. An approximately 62% male, approximately 38% female split and a mean age of about 40 years characterized treated patients. Regarding the study as a whole: Vaccine-induced immune responses were detected in roughly 92% of patients.

Generated by immunoSEQ multiplex PCR, the TCRdb table keeps only in-frame clones and is missing some. The profile shows about 44,000 clones, approximately 90% of them singletons. Concerning this clone: Its target is not known.

CDR3 length equals 14 residues. The ends lost 5 bases at V and 3 bases at J; junction bases unmatched: 5. The germline CDR1 and CDR2 sequences are SGHTA and FQGNSA. Time point meaning: week 23, last vaccination. Vaccination comprised doses that each held 300 ug of mutant IDH1 20-mer peptide, plus topical imiquimod. This clonotype originated in a man aged 45-60 years with glioma. The sequenced sample was PBMCs, obtained from a glioma patient whose treatment included an IDH1 peptide vaccine. This chain connects TRBV7-2 to TRBJ1-2; 8 bases are shared with TRBD1. The CDR3 coding sequence is TGTGCCAGCAGCGTACAGGGGGTGGACTATGGCTACACCTTC. Translating gives CASSVQGVDYGYTF. Full variable domain (missing parts from reference TRBV7-2 and TRBJ1-2): GAGVSQSPSNKVTEKGKDVELRCDPISGHTALYWYRQSLGQGLEFLIYFQGNSAPDKSGLPSDRFSAERTGGSVSTLTIQRTQQEDSAVYLCASSVQGVDYGYTFGSGTRLTVV.